These 30 T cell receptor beta chains came from one sample sequenced in a study of monozygotic twins with inflammatory bowel disease (dated by TCRdb to about 2019). Libraries were prepared through 5' RACE. These reads were obtained on an Illumina HiSeq 2500. One entry per CDR3 protein sequence results from the TCRdb reprocessing of the reads, with DNA left out. This sample's records show about 110,000 distinct CDR3 sequences. The ten top clones hold around 12% of the sample. Input material: blood. These receptors came from a human donor with ulcerative colitis or Crohn's disease, or a healthy co-twin of an affected twin (not recorded which).

The V and J genes are TRBV7-3 and TRBJ2-2; TCRdb reports TRBD1, a call that lacks DNA to check it against. This CDR3 has 16 residues. From germline, CDR1 is SGHTA and CDR2 FQGTGA. CDR3: CASSPLTGGYTGELFF. The full variable domain, completed using reference TRBV7-3 and TRBJ2-2, is GAGVSQTPSNKVTEKGKYVELRCDPISGHTALYWYRQSLGQGPEFLIYFQGTGAADDSGLPNDRFFAVRPEGSVSTLKIQRTERGDSAVYLCASSPLTGGYTGELFFGEGSRLTVL.

V usage is TRBV12-3 or TRBV12-4 and J usage is TRBJ1-1. The CDR3 runs to 14 residues. CDR3 in amino acids: CASSPGPMNTEAFF.

The rearrangement uses TRBV5-6 and TRBJ2-3; TCRdb returns TRBD1, unconfirmable since there is no DNA. The germline V gene encodes CDR1 SGHDT and CDR2 YYEEEE. There are 15 residues in the CDR3. The CDR3 spells CASSLRQVSTDTQYF. The full variable domain, completed using reference TRBV5-6 and TRBJ2-3, is DAGVTQSPTHLIKTRGQQVTLRCSPKSGHDTVSWYQQALGQGPQFIFQYYEEEERQRGNFPDRFSGHQFPNYSSELNVNALLLGDSALYLCASSLRQVSTDTQYFGPGTRLTVL.

J is TRBJ2-1 and V is TRBV18; as DNA is missing, the TRBD2 call by TCRdb cannot be tested. Germline V gives CDR1 KGHSH, CDR2 LQKENI. The CDR3 length is 19 residues. The CDR3 spells CASSPSPGGLAGTYNEQFF.

The chain carries TRBV3-1 and TRBJ2-7; TCRdb outputs TRBD1, but without DNA this stays unchecked. Germline V lookup: CDR1 LGHDT, CDR2 YNNKEL (reference sequence). The CDR3 extends over 20 amino acids. CDR3 amino acids: CASSQDRGGGGAQRSYEQYF.

The gene calls are TRBV20-1 and TRBJ2-1. This CDR3 region has 12 residues. Germline lookup yields CDR1 DFQATT and CDR2 SNEGSKA (reference sequence). The CDR3 here is CSARVVHNEQFF.

The chain is built from TRBV7-9 and TRBJ1-5. The germline CDR1 and CDR2 sequences are SEHNR and FQNEAQ (reference sequence). CDR3 size: 14 residues. CDR3 sequence: CASSFTDSNQPQHF.

The J gene is TRBJ1-3, the V gene TRBV25-1; TCRdb indicates TRBD1, and absent DNA this call remains unverified. Germline V lookup: CDR1 MGHDK, CDR2 SYGVNS. The CDR3 covers 16 residues. CDR3 loop: CASSELEGVEANTIYF. The variable domain in full, completed from reference TRBV25-1 and TRBJ1-3, reads EADIYQTPRYLVIGTGKKITLECSQTMGHDKMYWYQQDPGMELHLIHYSYGVNSTEKGDLSSESTVSRIRTEHFPLTLESARPSHTSQYLCASSELEGVEANTIYFGEGSWLTVV.

CDR3: CATSPRRPILGVTRETQYF. The chain uses TRBV15 and TRBJ2-5. Germline assignment: CDR1 LNHNV and CDR2 YYDKDF (reference sequence). The CDR3 covers 19 residues.

The chain couples TRBV7-8 to TRBJ1-1. This CDR3 has 11 residues. Germline lookup yields CDR1 SGHVS and CDR2 FQNEAQ. The CDR3 region is CASRVSTEAFF. Full variable domain (outside the CDR3, taken from reference TRBV7-8 and TRBJ1-1): GAGVSQSPRYKVAKRGQDVALRCDPISGHVSLFWYQQALGQGPEFLTYFQNEAQLDKSGLPSDRFFAERPEGSVSTLKIQRTQQEDSAVYLCASRVSTEAFFGQGTRLTVV.

J is TRBJ2-7 and V is TRBV5-6. Germline CDR1 and CDR2: SGHDT and YYEEEE. The CDR3 is made up of 12 amino acids. The CDR3: CASSLYRYEQYF. The complete variable domain, with remaining parts taken from reference TRBV5-6 and TRBJ2-7, reads DAGVTQSPTHLIKTRGQQVTLRCSPKSGHDTVSWYQQALGQGPQFIFQYYEEEERQRGNFPDRFSGHQFPNYSSELNVNALLLGDSALYLCASSLYRYEQYFGPGTRLTVT.

This chain connects TRBV15 to TRBJ1-3. The germline CDR1 and CDR2 sequences are LNHNV and YYDKDF (reference sequence). CDR3 length: 14 residues. CDR3 in amino acids: CATSRGISGNTIYF.

The J gene is TRBJ2-7, the V gene TRBV27; TCRdb names TRBD1, which stays unverified in the absence of DNA. Germline assignment: CDR1 MNHEY and CDR2 SMNVEV (reference sequence). The CDR3 has 12 residues. CDR3 in amino acids: CASSDRGDEQYF.

The J gene is TRBJ1-6, the V gene TRBV2; TCRdb picks TRBD1, but there is no DNA to check that call. This CDR3 has 14 residues. From germline, CDR1 is SNHLY and CDR2 FYNNEI. The CDR3 loop reads CASSETGYNSPLHF.

The chain joins TRBV11-2 to TRBJ2-5. Germline loops: CDR1 SGHAT, CDR2 FQNNGV. This CDR3 is 13 amino acids long. CDR3 protein: CASSLGEQETQYF.

This chain uses TRBV11-3 with TRBJ2-4. The CDR3 extends over 13 amino acids. The V gene's germline CDR1 is SGHNT and CDR2 YENEEA. The CDR3 sequence: CASSLIAKNIQYF.

V is TRBV11-1 and J is TRBJ1-1; TCRdb outputs TRBD1, but without DNA this stays unchecked. The CDR3 spans 13 residues. From germline, CDR1 is SGHAT and CDR2 FQDESV (reference sequence). CDR3 loop: CASSLELGQEAFF.

The gene calls are TRBV12-3 or TRBV12-4 and TRBJ1-2; TCRdb picks TRBD1, but there is no DNA to check that call. This CDR3 is 14 amino acids long. CDR3 sequence: CASSLGGQTYGYTF.

This chain links TRBV5-1 with TRBJ2-2; TCRdb's D gene call, TRBD1, goes unchecked for lack of DNA. CDR1 SGHRS and CDR2 YFSETQ come from the germline V gene. This CDR3 has 16 residues. CDR3 sequence: CASSLSGHADTGELFF.

The chain employs TRBV5-4 and TRBJ2-7. From germline, CDR1 is SGHNT and CDR2 YYREEE (reference sequence). The CDR3 sequence is 16 residues long. The CDR3 spells CASTSGGLRTSYEQYF.

This chain uses TRBV20-1 with TRBJ2-1; no DNA is available, so the TRBD2 call from TCRdb remains unchecked. The germline V gene encodes CDR1 DFQATT and CDR2 SNEGSKA (reference sequence). The CDR3 runs 13 residues. The CDR3 sequence is CSARGLAGNEQFF.

This chain uses TRBV7-8 with TRBJ1-1. The germline V gene has CDR1 SGHVS and CDR2 FQNEAQ. This CDR3 has 12 residues. The CDR3: CASSFVNTEAFF.

The gene calls are TRBV5-6 and TRBJ1-1. The CDR3 runs 12 residues. Per germline, CDR1 SGHDT and CDR2 YYEEEE. CDR3 in amino acids: CASSLPDSEAFF.

The chain has TRBV4-2 and TRBJ2-7; TCRdb gives TRBD1 as the D gene, but with no DNA this cannot be confirmed. CDR1 and CDR2 from the germline V gene are LGHNA and YNFKEQ. The CDR3 spans 17 residues. The CDR3 loop reads CASSQEWGSLGLHEQYF.

This chain uses TRBV7-2 with TRBJ1-5. The germline V gene encodes CDR1 SGHTA and CDR2 FQGNSA. This CDR3 contains 14 residues. The CDR3 loop reads CASSLGRSSQPQHF.

The V and J genes are TRBV11-3 and TRBJ2-7; TCRdb lists TRBD2, though no DNA is available to test this call. This CDR3 is 19 amino acids long. The V gene's germline CDR1 is SGHNT and CDR2 YENEEA. The CDR3 spells CASSWGLAGPLTYSYEQYF.

This sequence joins TRBV7-2 and TRBJ2-7; the D call of TRBD1 rests on TCRdb alone, since no DNA is present to check it. Germline assignment: CDR1 SGHTA and CDR2 FQGNSA. CDR3 length equals 15 residues. CDR3 sequence: CASSSVTVRGGEQYF. The complete variable domain, with remaining parts taken from reference TRBV7-2 and TRBJ2-7, reads GAGVSQSPSNKVTEKGKDVELRCDPISGHTALYWYRQSLGQGLEFLIYFQGNSAPDKSGLPSDRFSAERTGGSVSTLTIQRTQQEDSAVYLCASSSVTVRGGEQYFGPGTRLTVT.

The gene calls are TRBV10-3 and TRBJ2-7; TCRdb's D gene call, TRBD2, goes unchecked for lack of DNA. Germline values: CDR1 ENHRY, CDR2 SYGVKD. The CDR3 has 18 amino acids. The CDR3 reads CAISESSSGGFITYEQYF.

This rearrangement joins TRBV11-1 to TRBJ1-5; absent DNA, TCRdb's TRBD1 call cannot be checked. The germline V gene encodes CDR1 SGHAT and CDR2 FQDESV (reference sequence). This CDR3 is built from 15 residues. The CDR3 reads CASSLGSDRGQPQHF.

V usage is TRBV20-1 and J usage is TRBJ2-1; TCRdb's D gene call, TRBD1, goes unchecked for lack of DNA. Germline CDR1 DFQATT, CDR2 SNEGSKA (reference sequence). This CDR3 has 14 amino acids. CDR3 amino acids: CSAPNRDSYNEQFF.